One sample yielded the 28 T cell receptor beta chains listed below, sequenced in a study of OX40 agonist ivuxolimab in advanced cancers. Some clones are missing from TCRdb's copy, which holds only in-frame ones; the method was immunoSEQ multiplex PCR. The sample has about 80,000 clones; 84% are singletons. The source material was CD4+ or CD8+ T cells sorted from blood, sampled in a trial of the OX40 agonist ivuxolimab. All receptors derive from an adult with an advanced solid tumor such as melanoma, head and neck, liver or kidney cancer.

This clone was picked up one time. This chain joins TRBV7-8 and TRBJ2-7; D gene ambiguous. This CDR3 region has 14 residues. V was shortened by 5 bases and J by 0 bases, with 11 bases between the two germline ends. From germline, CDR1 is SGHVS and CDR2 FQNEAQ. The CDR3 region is CASSPSLYSYEQYF. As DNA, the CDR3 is TGTGCCAGCAGCCCCTCCCTGTACTCCTACGAGCAGTACTTC.

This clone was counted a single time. The chain's CDR3 is CASSLSGLNSNQPQHF. CDR3 DNA: TGCGCCAGCAGCTTGAGCGGACTCAATAGCAATCAGCCCCAGCATTTT. V usage is TRBV5-1 and J usage is TRBJ1-5; D not resolved. This CDR3 region has 16 residues. The germline V gene encodes CDR1 SGHRS and CDR2 YFSETQ. V was trimmed by 1 base and J by 0 bases, leaving 11 bases between them.

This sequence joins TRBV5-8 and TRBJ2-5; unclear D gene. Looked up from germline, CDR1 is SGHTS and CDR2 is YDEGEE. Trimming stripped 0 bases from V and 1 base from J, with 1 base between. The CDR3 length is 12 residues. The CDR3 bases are TGTGCCAGCAGCTTGGTCCAAGAGACCCAGTACTTC. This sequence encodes CASSLVQETQYF.

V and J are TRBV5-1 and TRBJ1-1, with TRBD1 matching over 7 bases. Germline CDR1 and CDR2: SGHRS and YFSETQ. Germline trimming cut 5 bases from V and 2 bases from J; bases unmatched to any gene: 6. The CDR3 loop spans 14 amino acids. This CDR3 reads CASSLDRANTEAFF. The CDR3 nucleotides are TGCGCCAGCAGTTTAGACAGGGCTAACACTGAAGCTTTCTTT.

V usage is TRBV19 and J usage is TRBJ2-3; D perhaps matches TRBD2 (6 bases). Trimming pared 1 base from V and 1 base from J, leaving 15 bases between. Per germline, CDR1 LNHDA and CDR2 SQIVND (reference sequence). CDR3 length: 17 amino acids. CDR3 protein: CASSIGVGQRGTDTQYF. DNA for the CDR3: TGTGCCAGTAGTATAGGAGTTGGCCAGCGGGGCACAGATACGCAGTATTTT.

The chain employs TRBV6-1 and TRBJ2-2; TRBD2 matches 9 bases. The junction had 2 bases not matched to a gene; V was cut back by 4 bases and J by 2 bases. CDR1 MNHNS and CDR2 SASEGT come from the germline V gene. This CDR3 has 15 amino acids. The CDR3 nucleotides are TGTGCCAGCAGTGCGGGACTAGCTAACACCGGGGAGCTGTTTTTT. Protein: CASSAGLANTGELFF.

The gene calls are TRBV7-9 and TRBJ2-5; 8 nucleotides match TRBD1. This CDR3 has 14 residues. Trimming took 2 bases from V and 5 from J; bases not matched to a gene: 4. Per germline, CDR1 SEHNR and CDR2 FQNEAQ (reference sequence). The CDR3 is CASSLQGAGETQYF. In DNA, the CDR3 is TGTGCCAGCAGCTTACAGGGGGCAGGGGAGACCCAGTACTTC.

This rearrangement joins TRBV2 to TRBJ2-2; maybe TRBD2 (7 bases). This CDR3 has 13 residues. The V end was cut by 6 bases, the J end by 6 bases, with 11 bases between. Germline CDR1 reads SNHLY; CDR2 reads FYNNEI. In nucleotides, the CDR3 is TGTGCCAGCAGCCGAGGGGGGGCCGGGGAGCTGTTTTTT. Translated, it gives CASSRGGAGELFF.

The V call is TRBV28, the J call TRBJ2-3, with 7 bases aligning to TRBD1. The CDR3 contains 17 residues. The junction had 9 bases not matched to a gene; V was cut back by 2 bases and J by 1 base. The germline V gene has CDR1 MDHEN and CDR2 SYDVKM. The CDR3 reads CASSLIATGSGTDTQYF. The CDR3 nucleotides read TGTGCCAGCAGTTTAATAGCGACAGGGAGTGGCACAGATACGCAGTATTTT.

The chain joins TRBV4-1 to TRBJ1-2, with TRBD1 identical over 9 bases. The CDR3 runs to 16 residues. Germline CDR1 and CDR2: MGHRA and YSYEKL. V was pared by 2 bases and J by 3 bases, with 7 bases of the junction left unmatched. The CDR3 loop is CASSQSVQGAYYGYTF. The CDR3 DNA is TGCGCCAGCAGCCAATCCGTACAGGGGGCTTACTATGGCTACACCTTC.

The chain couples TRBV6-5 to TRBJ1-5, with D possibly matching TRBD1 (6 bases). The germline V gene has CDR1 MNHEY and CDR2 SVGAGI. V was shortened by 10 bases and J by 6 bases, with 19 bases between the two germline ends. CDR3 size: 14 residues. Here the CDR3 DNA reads TGTGCCATCAAATCAGCAGGGGCCGGTCAGCCCCAGCATTTT. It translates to CAIKSAGAGQPQHF.

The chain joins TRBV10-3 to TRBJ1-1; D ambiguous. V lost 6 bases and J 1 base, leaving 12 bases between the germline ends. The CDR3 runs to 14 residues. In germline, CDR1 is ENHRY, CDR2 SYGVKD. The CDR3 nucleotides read TGTGCCATCAGGACTTTAACAGAGAACACTGAAGCTTTCTTT. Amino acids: CAIRTLTENTEAFF.

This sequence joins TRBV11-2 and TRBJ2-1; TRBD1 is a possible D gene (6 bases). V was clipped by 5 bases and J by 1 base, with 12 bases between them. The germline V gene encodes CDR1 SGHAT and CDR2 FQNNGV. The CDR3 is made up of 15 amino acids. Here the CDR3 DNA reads TGTGCCAGCAGCCCTACAGGGATATCCTACAATGAGCAGTTCTTC. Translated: CASSPTGISYNEQFF.

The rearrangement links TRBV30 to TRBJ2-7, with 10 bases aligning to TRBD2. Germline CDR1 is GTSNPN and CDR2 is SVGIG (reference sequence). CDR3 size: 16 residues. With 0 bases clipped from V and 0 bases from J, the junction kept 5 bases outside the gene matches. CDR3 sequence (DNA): TGTGCCTGGAGTGTTCCGGCTAGCGGGAGCTCCTACGAGCAGTACTTC. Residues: CAWSVPASGSSYEQYF.

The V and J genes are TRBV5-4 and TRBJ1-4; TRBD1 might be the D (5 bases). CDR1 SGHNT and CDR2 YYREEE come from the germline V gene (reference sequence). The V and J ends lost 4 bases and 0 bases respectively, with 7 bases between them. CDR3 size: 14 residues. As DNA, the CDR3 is TGTGCCAGCAGCCCCAGGGCAACTAATGAAAAACTGTTTTTT. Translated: CASSPRATNEKLFF.

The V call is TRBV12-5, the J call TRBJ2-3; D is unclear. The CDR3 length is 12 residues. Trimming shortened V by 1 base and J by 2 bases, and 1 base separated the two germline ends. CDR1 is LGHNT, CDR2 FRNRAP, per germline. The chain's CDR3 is CASGLDTDTQYF. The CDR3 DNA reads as TGTGCTAGTGGTTTGGACACAGATACGCAGTATTTT.

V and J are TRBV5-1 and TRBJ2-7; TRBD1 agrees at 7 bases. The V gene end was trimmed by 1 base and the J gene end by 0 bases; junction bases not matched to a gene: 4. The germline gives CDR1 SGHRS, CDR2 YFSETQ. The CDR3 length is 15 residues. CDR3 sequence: CASSLQQGSSYEQYF. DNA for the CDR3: TGCGCCAGCAGCTTGCAACAGGGGAGCTCCTACGAGCAGTACTTC.

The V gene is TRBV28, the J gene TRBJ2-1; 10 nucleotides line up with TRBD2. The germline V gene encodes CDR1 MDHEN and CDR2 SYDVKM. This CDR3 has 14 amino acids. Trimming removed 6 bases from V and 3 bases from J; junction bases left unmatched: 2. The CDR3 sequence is CASRTSGLYNEQFF. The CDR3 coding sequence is TGTGCCAGCAGGACTAGCGGGCTCTACAATGAGCAGTTCTTC. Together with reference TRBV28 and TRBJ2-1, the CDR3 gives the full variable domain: DVKVTQSSRYLVKRTGEKVFLECVQDMDHENMFWYRQDPGLGLRLIYFSYDVKMKEKGDIPEGYSVSREKKERFSLILESASTNQTSMYLCASRTSGLYNEQFFGPGTRLTVL.

The CDR3 DNA is TGTGCCAGCAGTCGCCCGTACGGGTCCTACGAGCAGTACTTC. Its protein is CASSRPYGSYEQYF. The gene calls are TRBV28 and TRBJ2-5; D not certain. The J call could be wrong; TRBJ2-7 is a better fit for the DNA end. The CDR3 sequence is 14 residues long. Germline V CDR1 and CDR2: MDHEN, SYDVKM.

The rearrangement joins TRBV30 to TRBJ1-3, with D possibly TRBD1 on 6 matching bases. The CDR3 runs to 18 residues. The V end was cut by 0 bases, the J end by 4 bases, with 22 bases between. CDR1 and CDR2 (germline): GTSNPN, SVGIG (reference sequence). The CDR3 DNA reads TGTGCCTGGAGTGTAGCCCGAAGGTGGGGGGCGGCGGGAAACACCATATATTTT. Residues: CAWSVARRWGAAGNTIYF.

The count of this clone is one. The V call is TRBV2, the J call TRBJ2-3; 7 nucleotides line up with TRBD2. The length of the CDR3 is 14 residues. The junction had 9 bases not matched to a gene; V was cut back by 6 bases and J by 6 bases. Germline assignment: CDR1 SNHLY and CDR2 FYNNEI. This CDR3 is CASRPPGGLDTQYF. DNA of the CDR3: TGTGCCAGCAGACCTCCGGGGGGACTGGATACGCAGTATTTT.

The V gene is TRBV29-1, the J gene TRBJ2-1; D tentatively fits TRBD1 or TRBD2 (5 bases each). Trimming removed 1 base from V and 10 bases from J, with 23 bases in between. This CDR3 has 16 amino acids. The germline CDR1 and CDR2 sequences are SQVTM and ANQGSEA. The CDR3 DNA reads TGCAGCGTTGAAGCATCCTTGAGCACAATAGGGACCGAGCAGTTCTTC. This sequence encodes CSVEASLSTIGTEQFF.

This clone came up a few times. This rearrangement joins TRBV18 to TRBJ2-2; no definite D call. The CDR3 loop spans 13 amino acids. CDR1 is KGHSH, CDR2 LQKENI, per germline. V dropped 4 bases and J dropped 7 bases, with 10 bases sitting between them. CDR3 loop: CASSLRPGGELFF. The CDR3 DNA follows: TGTGCCAGCTCACTGCGACCAGGCGGGGAGCTGTTTTTT.

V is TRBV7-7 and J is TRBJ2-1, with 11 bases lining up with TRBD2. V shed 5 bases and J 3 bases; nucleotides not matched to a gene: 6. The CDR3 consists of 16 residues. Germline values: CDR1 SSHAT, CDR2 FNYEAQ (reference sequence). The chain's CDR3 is CASSPTGTSGYNEQFF. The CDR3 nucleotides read TGTGCCAGCAGCCCGACCGGGACTAGCGGCTACAATGAGCAGTTCTTC.

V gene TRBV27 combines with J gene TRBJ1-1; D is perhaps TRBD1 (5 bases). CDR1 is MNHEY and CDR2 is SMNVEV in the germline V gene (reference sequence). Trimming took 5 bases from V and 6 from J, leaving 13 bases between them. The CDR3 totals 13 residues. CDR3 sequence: CASSKGPGSEAFF. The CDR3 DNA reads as TGTGCCAGCAGTAAAGGACCAGGGTCTGAAGCTTTCTTT.

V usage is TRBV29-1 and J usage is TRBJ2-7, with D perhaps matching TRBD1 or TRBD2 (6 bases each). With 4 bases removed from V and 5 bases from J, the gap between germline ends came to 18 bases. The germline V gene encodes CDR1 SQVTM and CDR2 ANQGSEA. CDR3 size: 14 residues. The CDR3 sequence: CSVGGGTKSHEQYF. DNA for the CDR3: TGCAGCGTTGGAGGGGGGACGAAGTCCCACGAGCAGTACTTC.

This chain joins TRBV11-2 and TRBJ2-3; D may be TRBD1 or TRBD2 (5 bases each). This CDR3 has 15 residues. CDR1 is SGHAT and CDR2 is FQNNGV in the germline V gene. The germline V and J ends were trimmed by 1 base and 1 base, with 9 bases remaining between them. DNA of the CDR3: TGTGCCAGCAGCTTAGGGGACGGCCGCACAGATACGCAGTATTTT. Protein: CASSLGDGRTDTQYF. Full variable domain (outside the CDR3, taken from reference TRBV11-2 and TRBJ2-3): EAGVAQSPRYKIIEKRQSVAFWCNPISGHATLYWYQQILGQGPKLLIQFQNNGVVDDSQLPKDRFSAERLKGVDSTLKIQPAKLEDSAVYLCASSLGDGRTDTQYFGPGTRLTVL.

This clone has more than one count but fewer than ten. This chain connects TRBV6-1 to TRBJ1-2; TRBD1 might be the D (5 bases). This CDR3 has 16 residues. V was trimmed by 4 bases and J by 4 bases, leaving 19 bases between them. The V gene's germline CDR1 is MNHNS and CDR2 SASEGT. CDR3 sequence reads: CASSASGRERGYGYTF. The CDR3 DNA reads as TGTGCCAGCAGTGCCTCTGGGAGGGAAAGGGGCTATGGCTACACCTTC.